This TCR beta chain is from a study of blood T cell repertoires in COVID-19. The CDR3 runs 15 residues. The J segment lost 5 bases and the V segment lost 2 bases, leaving 3 bases of the junction unmatched. Germline CDR1 SGHTA, CDR2 FQGNSA. The repertoire was sequenced with immunoSEQ multiplex PCR; TCRdb's copy has only in-frame clones and lacks some. The table records 250,000 or so clones, about 86% of them present only once. Sequencing used peripheral blood. V usage is TRBV7-2 and J usage is TRBJ2-1; 10 bases are shared with TRBD2. The sequence was collected from a man aged 60-69 years with acute or convalescent COVID-19. The CDR3 DNA is TGTGCCAGCAGCTTATGGACTAGCGGAGACAATGAGCAGTTCTTC. Protein sequence: CASSLWTSGDNEQFF.